This T cell receptor beta chain was found in a study of breast tumors, draining lymph nodes, adjacent tissues. Findings of the study overall: Compared with basal-like, luminal-like tumors shared significantly more repertoire with nontumor tissue. Most tumor T cells seemingly derive from lymph node, then expand in tumor. Tumors had less TCR diversity than lymph nodes, more than nontumor tissue.

Samples came from axillary lymph nodes draining the breast cancer. V lost 2 bases and J lost 10, with 12 bases in between. Germline V lookup: CDR1 MNHEY, CDR2 SVGEGT. CDR3 length equals 14 residues. TCRdb re-analysed the multiplex PCR reads in MiXCR, keeping a single row per CDR3 protein. The table lists around 300,000 distinct CDR3 sequences, about 30% of them singletons, with around 1% in the top ten. This clonotype was counted at least ten times. Its specificity is unknown. The clonotype originates from a female donor with breast cancer. Some clones in this sample may be carry-over from other donors' samples. The sample comprised axillary lymph node tissue. The gene calls are TRBV6-2 or TRBV6-3 and TRBJ1-6, with D hard to call. The CDR3 nucleotides are TGTGCCAGCAGTTACCGGGGATCAGACTCACCCCTCCACTTT. It encodes CASSYRGSDSPLHF.